The 30 T cell receptor beta chains in this list originate from one sample, sequenced in a study of identical twins. TCRdb analysed the 5' RACE reads with MiXCR anew, one entry per CDR3 protein. The table records hundreds of thousands of distinct CDR3 sequences, roughly 6.2% of them present only once. Sequencing input: naive T cells sorted from blood. Receptor source: a man in his late teens or twenties in good health.

This chain uses TRBV5-5 with TRBJ1-3, with D uncertain. V lost 4 bases and J 2 bases, leaving 10 bases between the germline ends. Looked up from germline, CDR1 is SGHKS and CDR2 is YYEKEE (reference sequence). The CDR3 is 14 amino acids. In nucleotides, the CDR3 is TGTGCCAGCAGCCCGGGTGGAGCTGGAAACACCATATATTTT. Encoded protein: CASSPGGAGNTIYF.

This clonotype was counted many times. This sequence joins TRBV7-3 and TRBJ2-3; TRBD1 agrees at 9 bases. V dropped 4 bases and J dropped 2; count of bases not matched to a gene: 7. The CDR3 is 16 residues long. CDR1 SGHTA and CDR2 FQGTGA come from the germline V gene. CDR3 protein: CASSSDRGLPTDTQYF. The DNA for the CDR3 is TGTGCCAGCAGCTCCGACAGGGGGTTACCCACAGATACGCAGTATTTT. The variable domain in full, with the rest retrieved from reference TRBV7-3 and TRBJ2-3, is GAGVSQTPSNKVTEKGKYVELRCDPISGHTALYWYRQSLGQGPEFLIYFQGTGAADDSGLPNDRFFAVRPEGSVSTLKIQRTERGDSAVYLCASSSDRGLPTDTQYFGPGTRLTVL.

This clonotype was detected many times. The chain carries TRBV10-3 and TRBJ2-1; 11 bases are shared with TRBD2. The CDR3 extends over 16 amino acids. J gave up 9 bases and V 10 bases, and 17 bases lay outside the gene matches. CDR1 is ENHRY and CDR2 is SYGVKD in the germline V gene. The CDR3: CATRTVLAGAAPEQFF. Here the CDR3 DNA reads TGTGCCACCAGGACGGTACTAGCGGGAGCTGCCCCTGAGCAGTTCTTC.

This clonotype was counted between two and nine times. This rearrangement joins TRBV20-1 to TRBJ2-7; unclear D gene. This CDR3 is 18 amino acids long. Germline V gene sequence: CDR1 DFQATT, CDR2 SNEGSKA (reference sequence). With 1 base removed from V and 2 bases from J, the gap between germline ends came to 24 bases. Written as DNA, the CDR3 is TGCAGTGCTAGAGCAATTGGGGTAGGGCAAGGTTCTGCCTACGAGCAGTACTTC. It specifies CSARAIGVGQGSAYEQYF.

This clonotype has ten or more counts. This rearrangement joins TRBV5-1 to TRBJ2-7, with a weak D call TRBD1 (5 bases). The CDR3 is 14 amino acids. The germline V gene encodes CDR1 SGHRS and CDR2 YFSETQ. V lost 3 bases, J lost 2 bases, and 12 bases lay in between. The DNA of the CDR3 is TGCGCCAGCAGCTCCATTCTGACAGCCTACGAGCAGTACGTC. This encodes CASSSILTAYEQYV.

This clonotype was observed many times. The gene calls are TRBV5-1 and TRBJ2-1, with 11 bases identical to TRBD2. Germline V gives CDR1 SGHRS, CDR2 YFSETQ. Unmatched junction bases numbered 11, after V lost 6 bases and J lost 9 bases. This CDR3 is 15 amino acids long. The CDR3 is CASNPGLAEGGEQFF. CDR3 nucleotide sequence: TGCGCCAGCAACCCGGGACTAGCGGAGGGGGGTGAGCAGTTCTTC.

This clonotype came up a few times. This rearrangement joins TRBV12-3 or TRBV12-4 to TRBJ2-1, with 8 bases that match TRBD2. V was clipped by 6 bases and J by 4 bases; unmatched bases: 8. This CDR3 contains 15 residues. The CDR3 loop reads CASRKLAENYNEQFF. Written as DNA, the CDR3 is TGTGCCAGCAGGAAACTAGCGGAGAATTACAATGAGCAGTTCTTC.

The sample holds many counts of this clonotype. J is TRBJ1-6 and V is TRBV7-6; TRBD1 matches 7 bases. V shed 0 bases, J shed 7 bases, and the junction held 9 bases outside the gene matches. The CDR3 has 17 residues. The germline gives CDR1 SGHVS, CDR2 FNYEAQ. The CDR3 DNA reads TGTGCCAGCAGCTTAGCCTCAAACAGGGGAGGCAATTCACCCCTCCACTTT. Its protein is CASSLASNRGGNSPLHF.

In this sample, this clonotype turned up many times. This rearrangement joins TRBV20-1 to TRBJ2-7, with 9 bases matching TRBD2. Germline-derived CDR1 and CDR2 are DFQATT and SNEGSKA (reference sequence). This CDR3 spans 14 amino acids. V shed 3 bases, J shed 1 base, and the junction held 4 bases outside the gene matches. Here the CDR3 DNA reads TGCAGTGCTAGTAGGCGGGAGGGGTCCTACGAGCAGTACTTC. This sequence encodes CSASRREGSYEQYF.

This clonotype was seen many times. The rearrangement links TRBV5-1 to TRBJ2-7; a possible D gene is TRBD2 (6 bases). The CDR3 is made up of 17 amino acids. From germline, CDR1 is SGHRS and CDR2 YFSETQ. Trimming shortened V by 2 bases and J by 3 bases, and 21 bases separated the two germline ends. The CDR3 nucleotides are TGCGCCAGCAGCTTTCAAACGAGACTTAACGGGAGCTACGAGCAGTACTTC. Protein product: CASSFQTRLNGSYEQYF.

There are many counts of this clonotype. The rearrangement links TRBV7-2 to TRBJ2-5; D uncertain. The length of the CDR3 is 15 residues. From germline, CDR1 is SGHTA and CDR2 FQGNSA. Trimming took off 4 bases at V and 5 bases at J, with 17 bases between the two ends. The CDR3: CASSSDGLLGETQYF. In DNA form, the CDR3 reads TGTGCCAGCAGCTCGGACGGGCTGCTTGGGGAGACCCAGTACTTC.

V gene TRBV20-1 combines with J gene TRBJ2-3, with 12 bases identical to TRBD2. The germline V gene encodes CDR1 DFQATT and CDR2 SNEGSKA (reference sequence). Unmatched junction bases numbered 7, after V lost 3 bases and J lost 0 bases. The CDR3 consists of 17 residues. The CDR3 reads CSASMLAGGSSTDTQYF. For the CDR3, the DNA is TGCAGTGCTAGTATGCTAGCGGGAGGGTCGAGCACAGATACGCAGTATTTT.

This CDR3 is CSAPSGNYNEQFF. The CDR3 DNA sequence: TGCAGTGCTCCTTCGGGGAACTACAATGAGCAGTTCTTC. The chain carries TRBV20-1 and TRBJ2-1, with a tentative D call TRBD2 (5 bases). This CDR3 has 13 residues. Germline CDR1 and CDR2: DFQATT and SNEGSKA (reference sequence). V gave up 5 bases and J gave up 3 bases, with 11 bases separating them.

In this sample, this clonotype turned up many times. This sequence joins TRBV27 and TRBJ1-2; unclear D gene. This CDR3 comprises 13 residues. V was shortened by 5 bases and J by 8 bases, with 15 bases between the two germline ends. CDR1 is MNHEY and CDR2 is SMNVEV in the germline V gene (reference sequence). The CDR3 DNA reads as TGTGCCAGCAGTCCCGACCGAACGGGGGGCTACACCTTC. Its protein product is CASSPDRTGGYTF.

In this sample, this clonotype turned up many times. The chain employs TRBV6-5 and TRBJ2-1; D not certain. The CDR3 is made up of 14 amino acids. Germline CDR1 reads MNHEY; CDR2 reads SVGAGI. Trimming cost V 0 bases and J 5 bases, with 8 bases left between them. The CDR3 region has the DNA TGTGCCAGCAGTTACTCTGGTGTGAACAATGAGCAGTTCTTC. Encoded protein: CASSYSGVNNEQFF.

This clonotype has ten or more counts. This sequence joins TRBV29-1 and TRBJ2-1, with D unresolved. Between the trimmed V and J ends, which lost 5 bases and 8 bases, there was a span of 10 bases. CDR3 size: 11 residues. Germline V gives CDR1 SQVTM, CDR2 ANQGSEA. The CDR3 nucleotides read TGCAGCGTTTCAAGTGGCGATGAGCAGTTCTTC. Its protein product is CSVSSGDEQFF.

The chain joins TRBV9 to TRBJ2-1; 7 bases agree with TRBD2. Germline V lookup: CDR1 SGDLS, CDR2 YYNGEE. The trim removed 0 bases at V and 7 bases at J, leaving 10 bases unmatched. The CDR3 has 16 residues. CDR3 amino acids: CASSVGLTGGGNEQFF. The CDR3 nucleotides are TGTGCCAGCAGCGTAGGTTTAACGGGAGGAGGAAATGAGCAGTTCTTC. Full variable domain (outside the CDR3, taken from reference TRBV9 and TRBJ2-1): DSGVTQTPKHLITATGQRVTLRCSPRSGDLSVYWYQQSLDQGLQFLIQYYNGEERAKGNILERFSAQQFPDLHSELNLSSLELGDSALYFCASSVGLTGGGNEQFFGPGTRLTVL.

This clonotype was recorded many times. The J gene is TRBJ2-1, the V gene TRBV7-8, with D possibly matching TRBD1 (5 bases). Looked up from germline, CDR1 is SGHVS and CDR2 is FQNEAQ. This CDR3 spans 13 amino acids. V lost 0 bases and J 9 bases, leaving 9 bases between the germline ends. The CDR3 is CASSLAGRAEQFF. The CDR3 DNA is TGTGCCAGCAGCTTAGCTGGCAGGGCTGAGCAGTTCTTC.

This clonotype was seen many times. This chain joins TRBV6-1 and TRBJ1-1, with 7 bases fitting TRBD1. The CDR3 covers 14 residues. Germline assignment: CDR1 MNHNS and CDR2 SASEGT. After removal of 6 bases from V and 6 bases from J, the junction contained 10 bases not matched to a gene. CDR3 protein: CASRTGWRGPEAFF. As DNA, the CDR3 is TGTGCCAGCAGGACAGGGTGGAGAGGCCCTGAAGCTTTCTTT.

This clonotype was detected many times. V and J are TRBV20-1 and TRBJ1-5, with D maybe TRBD1 (5 bases). The CDR3 is made up of 15 amino acids. Trimming took off 1 base at V and 3 bases at J, with 13 bases between the two ends. The germline V gene encodes CDR1 DFQATT and CDR2 SNEGSKA (reference sequence). The DNA of the CDR3 is TGCAGTGCTAGAGTCAGTGGGGGACTCAATCAGCCCCAGCATTTT. It is translated as CSARVSGGLNQPQHF.

V usage is TRBV28 and J usage is TRBJ1-1, with D possibly being TRBD1 (6 bases). This CDR3 has 13 amino acids. The germline V and J ends were trimmed by 7 bases and 1 base, with 10 bases remaining between them. Germline loops: CDR1 MDHEN, CDR2 SYDVKM. The CDR3 coding sequence is TGTGCCAGCATCATCAGGGGGAACACTGAAGCTTTCTTT. As protein: CASIIRGNTEAFF.

The rearrangement uses TRBV3-1 and TRBJ2-3; 11 bases line up with TRBD2. CDR1 is LGHDT, CDR2 YNNKEL, per germline (reference sequence). The CDR3 is 16 residues long. V trimming: 5 bases; J trimming: 4 bases; junction bases outside the gene matches: 8. The CDR3 spells CASSKLAGELSDTQYF. Written as DNA, the CDR3 is TGTGCCAGCAGCAAACTAGCGGGAGAGCTCTCAGATACGCAGTATTTT.

In this sample, this clonotype turned up many times. This chain joins TRBV20-1 and TRBJ2-7; TRBD2 matches at 7 bases. CDR3 length: 16 amino acids. V lost 6 bases and J lost 7; bases outside the gene matches: 21. CDR1 is DFQATT, CDR2 SNEGSKA, per germline (reference sequence). CDR3 region: CSAHVPTSSTQGEQYF. The CDR3 DNA follows: TGCAGTGCCCATGTCCCGACTAGCTCAACACAAGGGGAGCAGTACTTC.

V and J are TRBV5-1 and TRBJ2-2, with TRBD1 as a possible D gene (6 bases). The CDR3 covers 16 residues. Deletions cut 0 bases from V and 4 bases from J, with 13 bases between. The V gene's germline CDR1 is SGHRS and CDR2 YFSETQ. This CDR3 is CASSLAAGEATGELFF. In nucleotides, the CDR3 is TGCGCCAGCAGCTTGGCAGCAGGGGAAGCCACCGGGGAGCTGTTTTTT. The full variable domain, completed using reference TRBV5-1 and TRBJ2-2, is KAGVTQTPRYLIKTRGQQVTLSCSPISGHRSVSWYQQTPGQGLQFLFEYFSETQRNKGNFPGRFSGRQFSNSRSEMNVSTLELGDSALYLCASSLAAGEATGELFFGEGSRLTVL.

Only a few counts were recorded for this clonotype. V is TRBV25-1 and J is TRBJ2-7; 7 nucleotides agree with TRBD2. The CDR3 length is 15 residues. The V segment lost 3 bases and the J segment 6 bases; nucleotides outside the gene matches: 11. Germline V CDR1 and CDR2: MGHDK, SYGVNS. The CDR3 reads CASSEPSGPISEQYF. CDR3 bases: TGTGCCAGCAGTGAGCCTAGCGGACCTATTTCCGAGCAGTACTTC.

This clonotype has ten or more counts. CDR3 in amino acids: CASSDPPDTQYF. In DNA form, the CDR3 reads TGTGCCAGCAGCGATCCTCCCGATACGCAGTATTTT. The V and J genes are TRBV6-2 or TRBV6-3 and TRBJ2-3; D is unclear. The CDR3 loop spans 12 amino acids. V lost 6 bases and J lost 6, with 10 bases in between. Per the germline V gene, CDR1 is MNHEY and CDR2 is SVGEGT.

The sample holds many counts of this clonotype. CDR3 region: CASSLSGGSSSYEQYF. The CDR3 coding sequence is TGTGCCAGCAGCTTATCTGGGGGCAGCTCCTCTTACGAGCAGTACTTC. V and J are TRBV7-9 and TRBJ2-7, with a tentative D call TRBD1 (6 bases). V was pared by 2 bases and J by 4 bases, with 18 bases between. CDR1 and CDR2 from the germline V gene are SEHNR and FQNEAQ (reference sequence). The CDR3 has 16 amino acids.

The J gene is TRBJ2-1, the V gene TRBV18; TRBD1 matches at 8 bases. Germline V lookup: CDR1 KGHSH, CDR2 LQKENI. The CDR3 length is 17 residues. V shed 4 bases and J 6 bases; nucleotides not matched to a gene: 14. The CDR3 region is CASSLLAADRGGNEQFF. Here the CDR3 DNA reads TGTGCCAGCTCACTCCTCGCGGCCGACAGGGGCGGCAATGAGCAGTTCTTC. Drawing the rest from reference TRBV18 and TRBJ2-1, the complete variable domain is NAGVMQNPRHLVRRRGQEARLRCSPMKGHSHVYWYRQLPEEGLKFMVYLQKENIIDESGMPKERFSAEFPKEGPSILRIQQVVRGDSAAYFCASSLLAADRGGNEQFFGPGTRLTVL.

This clonotype was found a few times. This rearrangement joins TRBV24-1 to TRBJ1-2; D is undetermined. Per germline, CDR1 KGHDR and CDR2 SFDVKD. V lost 7 bases and J 2 bases, leaving 7 bases between the germline ends. This CDR3 region has 12 residues. The CDR3 DNA reads TGTGCCACCAGGGACGGCAACTATGGCTACACCTTC. It translates to CATRDGNYGYTF.

This clonotype was seen at least ten times. The gene calls are TRBV28 and TRBJ2-7; 7 nucleotides match TRBD1. The CDR3 covers 13 residues. The V segment lost 5 bases and the J segment 5 bases; nucleotides outside the gene matches: 6. Germline V lookup: CDR1 MDHEN, CDR2 SYDVKM. The CDR3 loop reads CASSQTGAHEQYF. In DNA, the CDR3 is TGTGCCAGCAGTCAAACAGGGGCCCACGAGCAGTACTTC.